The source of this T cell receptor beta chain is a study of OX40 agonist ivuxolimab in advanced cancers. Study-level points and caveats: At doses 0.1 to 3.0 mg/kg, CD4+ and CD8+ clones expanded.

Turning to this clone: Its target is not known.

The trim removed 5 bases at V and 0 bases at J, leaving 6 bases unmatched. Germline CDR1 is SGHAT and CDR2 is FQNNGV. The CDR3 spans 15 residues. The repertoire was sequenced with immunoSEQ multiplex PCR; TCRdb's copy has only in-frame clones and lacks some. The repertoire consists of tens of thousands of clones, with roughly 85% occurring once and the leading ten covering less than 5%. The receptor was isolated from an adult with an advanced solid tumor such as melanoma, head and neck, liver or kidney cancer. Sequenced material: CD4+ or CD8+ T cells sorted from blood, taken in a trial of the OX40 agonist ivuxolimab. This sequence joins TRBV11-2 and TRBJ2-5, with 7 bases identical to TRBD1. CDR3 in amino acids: CASSETGSNQETQYF. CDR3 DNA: TGTGCCAGCAGCGAGACAGGGTCGAACCAAGAGACCCAGTACTTC.